This TCR beta chain was sequenced for a study of CD8 T cells in Susac syndrome. This clonotype was detected only once. It was with random hexamers that roughly 0.5 to 1 ug RNA was reverse transcribed. TCRdb analysed the immunoSEQ multiplex PCR reads with MiXCR anew, one entry per CDR3 protein. The table has hundreds of thousands of distinct CDR3 sequences, roughly 94% seen once; the top ten hold approximately 0.082%. Sequenced material: CD4+ T cells from PBMCs. The TCR comes from a human donor with multiple sclerosis.

The CDR3 nucleotides read TGCAGCGCCTTGGGGCCGAGATATGGCTACACCTTC. Translation gives CSALGPRYGYTF. V and J are TRBV29-1 and TRBJ1-2; weak D call: TRBD1 (5 bases). The CDR3 covers 12 residues. Per germline, CDR1 SQVTM and CDR2 ANQGSEA. V gave up 7 bases and J gave up 5 bases, with 14 bases separating them. Drawing the rest from reference TRBV29-1 and TRBJ1-2, the complete variable domain is SAVISQKPSRDICQRGTSLTIQCQVDSQVTMMFWYRQQPGQSLTLIATANQGSEATYESGFVIDKFPISRPNLTFSTLTVSNMSPEDSSIYLCSALGPRYGYTFGSGTRLTVV.